Each of the 25 T cell receptor beta chains below was sequenced from the same sample in a study of response to subunit inactivated influenza vaccine. MiXCR was run by TCRdb on the RT-PCR reads, yielding one entry per CDR3 protein. The table shows roughly 650,000 distinct CDR3 sequences, with about 14% occurring only once. Sequenced material: PBMCs from blood, taken 14 to 15 days before vaccination. The receptors stem from a man aged 50 to 60 who received an inactivated influenza vaccine.

The chain uses TRBV29-1 and TRBJ1-1; 9 nucleotides agree with TRBD1. Germline-derived CDR1 and CDR2 are SQVTM and ANQGSEA. This CDR3 has 14 amino acids. The trim removed 1 base at V and 4 bases at J, leaving 4 bases unmatched. This CDR3 is CSVEVGQGTTEAFF. In DNA, the CDR3 is TGCAGCGTTGAAGTGGGACAGGGAACCACTGAAGCTTTCTTT.

The J gene is TRBJ2-5, the V gene TRBV5-1; no clear D. V was trimmed by 5 bases and J by 5 bases, leaving 13 bases between them. This CDR3 region has 13 residues. Germline loops: CDR1 SGHRS, CDR2 YFSETQ. CDR3 protein: CASRSGPRETQYF. The CDR3 DNA sequence: TGCGCCAGCAGGTCTGGGCCGAGGGAGACCCAGTACTTC.

This clonotype was counted only a few times. The chain carries TRBV5-1 and TRBJ2-3, with 12 bases fitting TRBD2. Germline lookup yields CDR1 SGHRS and CDR2 YFSETQ. The CDR3 consists of 14 residues. The trim removed 4 bases at V and 5 bases at J, leaving 2 bases unmatched. The CDR3 region has the DNA TGCGCCAGCAGCGGGGGACTAGCGGGAGATACGCAGTATTTT. Amino acid sequence: CASSGGLAGDTQYF.

This clonotype turned up a few times. This chain connects TRBV7-9 to TRBJ1-1, with TRBD1 matching 7 bases. The CDR3 is 14 residues long. V shed 1 base and J 4 bases; nucleotides not matched to a gene: 3. Germline CDR1 and CDR2: SEHNR and FQNEAQ (reference sequence). The DNA for the CDR3 is TGTGCCAGCAGCTTAGAGACAGGGTTCACTGAAGCTTTCTTT. This encodes CASSLETGFTEAFF.

This chain uses TRBV5-6 with TRBJ2-5; a possible D gene is TRBD2 (5 bases). Germline CDR1 SGHDT, CDR2 YYEEEE. Trimming removed 3 bases at V and 2 bases at J, with 14 bases between. The CDR3 extends over 15 amino acids. In nucleotides, the CDR3 is TGTGCCAGCAGCTATGGGAGAAGCCGTCAAGAGACCCAGTACTTC. As protein: CASSYGRSRQETQYF.

V is TRBV5-1 and J is TRBJ1-4; weak D call: TRBD1 (6 bases). CDR3 size: 13 residues. The germline gives CDR1 SGHRS, CDR2 YFSETQ. Trimming cost V 3 bases and J 5 bases, with 8 bases left between them. The CDR3 DNA is TGCGCCAGCAGCTGGACAGCAAATGAAAAACTGTTTTTT. As protein: CASSWTANEKLFF.

This clonotype came up a few times. This sequence joins TRBV3-1 and TRBJ1-3, with 7 bases lining up with TRBD1. The J segment lost 2 bases and the V segment lost 4 bases, leaving 5 bases of the junction unmatched. The CDR3 extends over 15 amino acids. Germline V CDR1 and CDR2: LGHDT, YNNKEL (reference sequence). The CDR3 loop reads CASSPTGRAGNTIYF. The CDR3 bases are TGTGCCAGCAGCCCGACAGGGCGGGCTGGAAACACCATATATTTT.

A few counts support this clonotype. This sequence joins TRBV20-1 and TRBJ2-7; TRBD1 matches 8 bases. The ends lost 6 bases at V and 2 bases at J; junction bases unmatched: 9. This CDR3 is 14 amino acids long. Germline CDR1 is DFQATT and CDR2 is SNEGSKA (reference sequence). CDR3 DNA sequence: TGCAGTGCCTCTTCCGGGACAGGCCCCTACGAGCAGTACTTC. It translates to CSASSGTGPYEQYF.

As to this clonotype: A read error may produce the germline difference seen at one junction end. The chain joins TRBV3-1 to TRBJ2-3, with 7 nucleotides matching TRBD2. Looked up from germline, CDR1 is LGHDT and CDR2 is YNNKEL (reference sequence). This CDR3 has 17 amino acids. The CDR3 region has the DNA TGTGCCACCAGCCAGTCGGGACTAAAACTGAGCACAGATACGCAGTATTTT. Amino acid sequence: CATSQSGLKLSTDTQYF.

This clonotype was observed a few times. The chain links TRBV9 to TRBJ1-3, with TRBD1 matching over 10 bases. Per germline, CDR1 SGDLS and CDR2 YYNGEE. The CDR3 consists of 15 residues. Trimming removed 4 bases from V and 6 bases from J; junction bases left unmatched: 7. Here the CDR3 DNA reads TGTGCCAGCAGCCCACCGGGACAGGGGACAAACACCATATATTTT. Translated, it gives CASSPPGQGTNTIYF. Together with reference TRBV9 and TRBJ1-3, the CDR3 gives the full variable domain: DSGVTQTPKHLITATGQRVTLRCSPRSGDLSVYWYQQSLDQGLQFLIQYYNGEERAKGNILERFSAQQFPDLHSELNLSSLELGDSALYFCASSPPGQGTNTIYFGEGSWLTVV.

The rearrangement uses TRBV7-2 and TRBJ2-1; TRBD2 matches 11 bases. The V gene's germline CDR1 is SGHTA and CDR2 FQGNSA. V shed 2 bases and J 3 bases; nucleotides not matched to a gene: 3. CDR3 length: 16 amino acids. CDR3 in amino acids: CASSLRGTSGYNEQFF. CDR3 nucleotide sequence: TGTGCCAGCAGCTTAAGGGGGACTAGCGGCTACAATGAGCAGTTCTTC.

The chain has TRBV2 and TRBJ2-3; D may be TRBD1 or TRBD2 (5 bases each). The V end was cut by 4 bases, the J end by 6 bases, with 11 bases between. This CDR3 is 13 amino acids long. Looked up from germline, CDR1 is SNHLY and CDR2 is FYNNEI. Written as DNA, the CDR3 is TGTGCCAGCAGTGGGGACCCTAAGGATACGCAGTATTTT. Translating it yields CASSGDPKDTQYF.

The table lists this clonotype with many counts. The V and J genes are TRBV5-1 and TRBJ1-1; D perhaps matches TRBD1 (6 bases). V gave up 4 bases and J gave up 4 bases, with 17 bases separating them. Germline V gene data show CDR1 as SGHRS and CDR2 as YFSETQ. The CDR3 is made up of 15 amino acids. The CDR3 sequence is CASSPGHVGSTEAFF. The CDR3 DNA is TGCGCCAGCAGCCCGGGACACGTGGGCAGCACTGAAGCTTTCTTT.

V and J are TRBV7-9 and TRBJ1-5; D possibly corresponds to TRBD1 (6 bases). V dropped 4 bases and J dropped 0 bases, with 13 bases sitting between them. This CDR3 has 16 residues. Germline V lookup: CDR1 SEHNR, CDR2 FQNEAQ (reference sequence). The CDR3 loop reads CASSSLDSHSNQPQHF. In nucleotides, the CDR3 is TGTGCCAGCAGCTCGTTGGACAGCCATAGCAATCAGCCCCAGCATTTT.

The chain joins TRBV20-1 to TRBJ2-1; 9 bases match TRBD2. CDR1 is DFQATT, CDR2 SNEGSKA, per germline (reference sequence). J lost 4 bases, V lost 1 base, and 17 bases had no gene match. CDR3 length: 19 amino acids. The chain's CDR3 is CSARATLLLGAGGYNEQFF. Here the CDR3 DNA reads TGCAGTGCTAGAGCAACCTTACTACTTGGAGCGGGGGGTTACAATGAGCAGTTCTTC.

The chain has TRBV6-2 or TRBV6-3 and TRBJ2-7; 9 bases map to TRBD1. V dropped 1 base and J dropped 6; count of bases not matched to a gene: 4. Looked up from germline, CDR1 is MNHEY and CDR2 is SVGEGT. The CDR3 loop spans 14 amino acids. The chain's CDR3 is CASSYLGQGSEQYF. The CDR3 region has the DNA TGTGCCAGCAGTTACTTGGGACAGGGTTCCGAGCAGTACTTC.

This chain links TRBV12-3 or TRBV12-4 with TRBJ2-5; tentative D call: TRBD2 (6 bases). The CDR3 covers 13 residues. Trimming cost V 6 bases and J 3 bases, with 11 bases left between them. The CDR3 nucleotides read TGTGCCAGCAGCACGACTAGGAAAGAGACCCAGTACTTC. It is translated as CASSTTRKETQYF.

The rearrangement uses TRBV24-1 and TRBJ2-1; 11 positions agree with TRBD2. The CDR3 extends over 18 amino acids. Germline V CDR1 and CDR2: KGHDR, SFDVKD. Losses at the gene ends were 9 bases for V and 0 bases for J; bases not matched to a gene: 12. DNA of the CDR3: TGTGCCACCGCGTCCGGGACTAGCGGACCTACCTCCTACAATGAGCAGTTCTTC. This translates into CATASGTSGPTSYNEQFF.

The V and J genes are TRBV20-1 and TRBJ1-3, with D tentatively TRBD1 (5 bases). V was pared by 6 bases and J by 3 bases, with 21 bases between. Germline-derived CDR1 and CDR2 are DFQATT and SNEGSKA (reference sequence). The CDR3 is 16 residues long. The CDR3 nucleotides read TGCAGTGCGAGGACCCCGGGGGGGGGGATTGGAAACACCATATATTTT. As protein: CSARTPGGGIGNTIYF.

In this sample, this clonotype turned up a few times. The chain joins TRBV20-1 to TRBJ2-7; D is uncertain. V shed 6 bases and J shed 1 base, with 19 bases lying between them. The CDR3 runs to 15 residues. Germline CDR1 DFQATT, CDR2 SNEGSKA (reference sequence). CDR3 DNA sequence: TGCAGTGCCTCGAGAGGACCGAAAAAATCCTACGAGCAGTACTTC. It specifies CSASRGPKKSYEQYF.

V is TRBV10-3 and J is TRBJ2-7; 8 bases line up with TRBD2. Trimming cost V 10 bases and J 2 bases; bases outside gene matches: 4. Per germline, CDR1 ENHRY and CDR2 SYGVKD. The CDR3 is made up of 12 amino acids. The CDR3 nucleotides are TGTGCCACCGCGGGACTAGCCTACGAGCAGTACTTC. It yields the protein CATAGLAYEQYF.

This clonotype was observed a handful of times. The J gene is TRBJ1-2, the V gene TRBV20-1; perhaps TRBD1 as D (6 bases). V lost 6 bases and J lost 0, with 14 bases in between. The CDR3 spans 14 residues. The germline CDR1 and CDR2 sequences are DFQATT and SNEGSKA (reference sequence). As DNA, the CDR3 is TGCAGTGCGGGACACAGGGTTTCTAACTATGGCTACACCTTC. Amino acids: CSAGHRVSNYGYTF.

This clonotype occurred a few times. J is TRBJ2-7 and V is TRBV3-1; the D is unclear. Germline CDR1 and CDR2: LGHDT and YNNKEL (reference sequence). Between the trimmed V and J ends, which lost 1 base and 2 bases, there was a span of 6 bases. This CDR3 has 13 residues. CDR3: CASSQGYAYEQYF. The DNA for the CDR3 is TGTGCCAGCAGCCAAGGCTACGCCTACGAGCAGTACTTC.

This clonotype turned up a few times. The CDR3 is CSARDSGEGNIQYF. CDR3 DNA sequence: TGCAGTGCCAGGGACAGCGGGGAGGGAAACATTCAGTACTTC. The V call is TRBV20-1, the J call TRBJ2-4; either TRBD1 or TRBD2 may fit D (7 bases each). Germline V gives CDR1 DFQATT, CDR2 SNEGSKA (reference sequence). CDR3 length: 14 amino acids. The ends were cut back, 6 bases at V and 6 bases at J, with 18 bases in the middle.

The rearrangement links TRBV4-2 to TRBJ2-2; 7 bases are shared with TRBD1. The CDR3 has 18 residues. After removal of 0 bases from V and 6 bases from J, the junction contained 13 bases not matched to a gene. CDR1 LGHNA and CDR2 YNFKEQ come from the germline V gene. The CDR3 nucleotides are TGTGCCAGCAGCCAAGATCAGGCCGCCGATACAGGGGCCGGGGAGCTGTTTTTT. This sequence encodes CASSQDQAADTGAGELFF.